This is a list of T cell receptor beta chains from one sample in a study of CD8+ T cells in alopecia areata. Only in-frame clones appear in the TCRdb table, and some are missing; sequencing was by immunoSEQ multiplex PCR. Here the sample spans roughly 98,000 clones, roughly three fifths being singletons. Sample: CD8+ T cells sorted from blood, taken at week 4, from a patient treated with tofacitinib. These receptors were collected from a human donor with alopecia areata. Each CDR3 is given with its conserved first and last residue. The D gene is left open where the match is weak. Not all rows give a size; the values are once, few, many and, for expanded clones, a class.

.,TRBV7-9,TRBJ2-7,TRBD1,TGTGCCAGCAGCCAGGAGACAGGGCCGCAGTACTTC,CASSQETGPQYF
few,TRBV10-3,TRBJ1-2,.,TGTGCCATCAGGGACGTGGGGCCGTTAGGCTATGGCTACACCTTC,CAIRDVGPLGYGYTF
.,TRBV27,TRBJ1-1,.,TGTGCCAGCAGCCGTTATCGATCCGGGACCGGGATGAACACTGAAGCTTTCTTT,CASSRYRSGTGMNTEAFF
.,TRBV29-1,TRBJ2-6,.,TGCAGCGCCCTCATGCTCACGGCCCGCGGGGATGCTGGGGCCAACGTCCTGACTTTC,CSALMLTARGDAGANVLTF
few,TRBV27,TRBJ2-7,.,TGTGCCAGCAGTATACAGGGATCCTACGAGCAGTACTTC,CASSIQGSYEQYF
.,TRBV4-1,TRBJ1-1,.,TGCGCCAGCAGCCAAGTGGGCTCGGACACTGAAGCTTTCTTT,CASSQVGSDTEAFF
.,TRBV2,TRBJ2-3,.,TGTGCCAGCAGTGAACCGATACTCAATACGCAGTATTTT,CASSEPILNTQYF
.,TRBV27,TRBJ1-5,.,TGTGCCAGCAGTTCCCGCCCTTATAGCAATCAGCCCCAGCATTTT,CASSSRPYSNQPQHF
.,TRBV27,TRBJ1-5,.,TGTGCCAGCAGTTTATCCGAGAATCAGCCCCAGCATTTT,CASSLSENQPQHF
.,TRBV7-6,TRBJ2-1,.,TGTGCCAGCACCCATGGGGGGCTCTACAATGAGCAGTTCTTC,CASTHGGLYNEQFF
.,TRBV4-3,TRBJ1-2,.,TGCGCCAGCAGCCAAGATCGGCTTAGGTCCAGCCTTAACTATGGCTACACCTTC,CASSQDRLRSSLNYGYTF
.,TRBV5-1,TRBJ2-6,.,TGCGCCAGCAGCTTGTTGAATAACGGGCCCTCTGGGGCCAACGTCCTGACTTTC,CASSLLNNGPSGANVLTF
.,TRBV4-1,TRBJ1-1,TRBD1,TGCGCCAGCAGCCCGGGACAGAATAACGTTGAAGCTTTCTTT,CASSPGQNNVEAFF
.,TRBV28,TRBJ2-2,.,TGTGCCAGCAGTTTACGCCAGGCAAGGCTGGAGGAGCTGTTTTTT,CASSLRQARLEELFF
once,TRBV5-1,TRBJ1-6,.,TGCGCCAGCAGCTTGGCAACGAGCTCCTATAATTCACCCCTCCACTTT,CASSLATSSYNSPLHF
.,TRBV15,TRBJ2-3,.,TGTGCCACCAGCGGACCGGGACACCAAAGACGGGGGTATACGCAGTATTTT,CATSGPGHQRRGYTQYF
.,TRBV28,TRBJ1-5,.,TGTGCCAGCAGTGATAGAGAGACAGTTCACAATCAGCCCCAGCATTTT,CASSDRETVHNQPQHF
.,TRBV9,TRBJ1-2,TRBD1,TGTGCCAGCAGCGCTCGACAGGGTGATGGCTACACCTTC,CASSARQGDGYTF
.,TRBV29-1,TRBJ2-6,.,TGCAGCGTTGAAGTCTTGAAAGGGGCTGGGGCCAACGTCCTGACTTTC,CSVEVLKGAGANVLTF
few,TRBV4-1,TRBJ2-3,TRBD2,TGCGCCAGCAGCCAAGGCCGGGGGGGCCTCGCAGATACGCAGTATTTT,CASSQGRGGLADTQYF
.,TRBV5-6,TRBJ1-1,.,TGTGCCAGCAGCTTTCAAAACTCGAACACTGAAGCTTTCTTT,CASSFQNSNTEAFF
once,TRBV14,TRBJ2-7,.,TGTGCCAGCAGCCAAGTGTTTGAGACCTACGAGCAGTACTTC,CASSQVFETYEQYF
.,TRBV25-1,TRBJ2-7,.,TGTGCCAGCAGTGACTACAGGGAATTTGACGAGCAGTACTTC,CASSDYREFDEQYF
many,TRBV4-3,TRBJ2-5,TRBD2,TGCGCCAGCAGCCGTTACTTGACTAGCGGGGCCCAAGAGACCCAGTACTTC,CASSRYLTSGAQETQYF
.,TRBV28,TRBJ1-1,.,TGTGCCAGCAGCTATCGCATCGGTAGGGCTGAAGCTTTCTTT,CASSYRIGRAEAFF
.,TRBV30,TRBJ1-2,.,TGTGCCTGGAGTGGGTCCGGGACGGGGGGCTACACCTTC,CAWSGSGTGGYTF
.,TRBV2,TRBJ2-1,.,TGTGCCAGCAGAAATAAGGGACTGTACAATGAGCAGTTCTTC,CASRNKGLYNEQFF
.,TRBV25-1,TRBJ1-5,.,TGTGCCAGCAGTGAATCGGGGCTGATCAATCAGCCCCAGCATTTT,CASSESGLINQPQHF
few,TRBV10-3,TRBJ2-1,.,TGTGCCATCAGTGAGGAAGGGAGCTCCTACAATGAGCAGTTCTTC,CAISEEGSSYNEQFF
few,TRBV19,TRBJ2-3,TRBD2,TGTGCCAGTAGTATACTAGCGGGCATCACAGATACGCAGTATTTT,CASSILAGITDTQYF
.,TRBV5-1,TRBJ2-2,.,TGCGCCAGCAGCGCAGAGTACGGGGAGCTGTTTTTT,CASSAEYGELFF
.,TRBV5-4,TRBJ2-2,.,TGTGCCAGCAGCCGATTCGGGACGAACACCGGGGAGCTGTTTTTT,CASSRFGTNTGELFF
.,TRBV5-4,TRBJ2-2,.,TGTGCCAGCAGCTTGGTCTCGAACACCGGGGAGCTGTTTTTT,CASSLVSNTGELFF
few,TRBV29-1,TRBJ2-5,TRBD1,TGCAGCACTTTACAGGGGCGGGAGACCCAGTACTTC,CSTLQGRETQYF